The 12 T cell receptor beta chains below come from one sample, sequenced in a study of blood T cells in healthy people across ages. A second about 6 to 12 cycle PCR used barcoded and J-beta primers. Each CDR3 protein is one row after TCRdb ran MiXCR on the 5' RACE reads. This sample has around 940,000 distinct CDR3 sequences, with around 54% found just once. The sample taken for sequencing was blood. The receptor set was obtained from a woman in her fifties or sixties in good health.

The chain carries TRBV6-2 or TRBV6-3 and TRBJ2-5; no clear D gene. V was shortened by 3 bases and J by 1 base, with 15 bases between the two germline ends. Germline values: CDR1 MNHEY, CDR2 SVGEGT. The CDR3 is made up of 16 amino acids. This CDR3 is CASSYGPSHPQETQYF. For the CDR3, the DNA is TGTGCCAGCAGTTATGGGCCCTCCCACCCCCAAGAGACCCAGTACTTC.

This sequence joins TRBV24-1 and TRBJ2-7; 8 bases line up with TRBD1. V was clipped by 5 bases and J by 0 bases; unmatched bases: 2. Germline CDR1 reads KGHDR; CDR2 reads SFDVKD. The CDR3 loop spans 14 amino acids. The CDR3 DNA reads TGTGCCACCAGTGGGACAGGGAACTCCTACGAGCAGTACTTC. This encodes CATSGTGNSYEQYF.

The chain is built from TRBV20-1 and TRBJ2-7; D is undetermined. Judging by the DNA end, TRBJ2-5 fits better; the J call may be wrong. This CDR3 contains 13 residues. CDR1 is DFQATT, CDR2 SNEGSKA, per germline (reference sequence). The CDR3 is CSASGQTPGTQYF. For the CDR3, the DNA is TGCAGTGCTAGCGGGCAGACCCCAGGGACCCAGTACTTC.

A remark on this clonotype: A junction boundary mismatches the germline segment, possibly from a read error. This chain links TRBV3-1 with TRBJ2-1; D is unresolved. The CDR3 is 14 residues long. CDR1 and CDR2 from the germline V gene are LGHDT and YNNKEL (reference sequence). The CDR3 here is CTSSHVLGYNEQFF. CDR3 in DNA: TGTACCAGCAGCCACGTGTTGGGGTATAATGAGCAGTTCTTC.

This clonotype was seen a handful of times. The rearrangement uses TRBV6-2 or TRBV6-3 and TRBJ2-7; D call uncertain. The CDR3 has 12 residues. The V gene lost 7 bases and the J gene lost 3 bases, with 10 bases spanning the gap. Per the germline V gene, CDR1 is MNHEY and CDR2 is SVGEGT. The chain's CDR3 is CASIGPHYEQYF. As DNA, the CDR3 is TGTGCCAGCATAGGGCCCCACTACGAGCAGTACTTC.

This rearrangement joins TRBV29-1 to TRBJ2-5; no definite D call. CDR1 is SQVTM and CDR2 is ANQGSEA in the germline V gene. The CDR3 loop spans 12 amino acids. V shed 3 bases and J shed 1 base, with 6 bases lying between them. The CDR3 DNA is TGCAGCGTTGAGGCCAGCCAAGAGACCCAGTACTTC. Translating it yields CSVEASQETQYF.

This clonotype was seen ten or more times. J is TRBJ2-5 and V is TRBV4-1; 7 nucleotides agree with TRBD1. The germline V gene has CDR1 MGHRA and CDR2 YSYEKL. The ends lost 5 bases at V and 5 bases at J; junction bases unmatched: 11. The CDR3 length is 15 residues. The DNA for the CDR3 is TGCGCCAGCAGCTACCTCGACAGGGACGGGGAGACCCAGTACTTC. It translates to CASSYLDRDGETQYF.

This clonotype has only one observation. An end of the junction differs from the germline gene, which may be a read error. This chain uses TRBV30 with TRBJ2-3; 7 bases are a match to TRBD2. This CDR3 contains 16 residues. Germline CDR1 reads GTSNPN; CDR2 reads SVGIG (reference sequence). CDR3 amino acids: CAWSVERGSSTDTQYF. The CDR3 DNA sequence: TGCGCCTGGAGTGTCGAGCGGGGCTCTAGCACAGATACGCAGTATTTT.

Notes on this clonotype: A much larger clone lies one base from this, so it may be a read error. The chain recombines TRBV29-1 with TRBJ2-7; D unclear. The length of the CDR3 is 14 residues. The germline gives CDR1 SQVTM, CDR2 ANQGSEA. Trimming left V 1 base short and J 5 bases short, with 15 bases between. CDR3 in DNA: TGCAGCGTTGAAGCGGCAGGTATCAGGAACGAGCAGTACTTC. It is translated as CSVEAAGIRNEQYF.

The V call is TRBV2, the J call TRBJ2-1, with TRBD2 identical over 9 bases. This CDR3 contains 14 residues. Germline CDR1 reads SNHLY; CDR2 reads FYNNEI. The V segment lost 8 bases and the J segment 3 bases; nucleotides outside the gene matches: 5. CDR3 protein: CASASGMGYNEQFF. The CDR3 region has the DNA TGTGCCAGCGCTAGCGGGATGGGCTACAATGAGCAGTTCTTC.

This clonotype has more than one count but fewer than ten. The chain couples TRBV4-1 to TRBJ1-2; 9 positions agree with TRBD1. The CDR3 runs 17 residues. Per germline, CDR1 MGHRA and CDR2 YSYEKL. With V trimmed by 3 bases and J by 4 bases, 12 bases remained unmatched. CDR3 coding DNA: TGCGCCAGCAGCCACCCCACACGACAGGGGGGCGGCTATGGCTACACCTTC. Its protein product is CASSHPTRQGGGYGYTF.

V and J are TRBV2 and TRBJ1-2; D is unclear. V lost 7 bases and J 5 bases, leaving 11 bases between the germline ends. The CDR3 has 12 residues. The germline gives CDR1 SNHLY, CDR2 FYNNEI. This chain's CDR3 is CASTEEGYGYTF. The DNA of the CDR3 is TGTGCCAGCACCGAAGAGGGATATGGCTACACCTTC.